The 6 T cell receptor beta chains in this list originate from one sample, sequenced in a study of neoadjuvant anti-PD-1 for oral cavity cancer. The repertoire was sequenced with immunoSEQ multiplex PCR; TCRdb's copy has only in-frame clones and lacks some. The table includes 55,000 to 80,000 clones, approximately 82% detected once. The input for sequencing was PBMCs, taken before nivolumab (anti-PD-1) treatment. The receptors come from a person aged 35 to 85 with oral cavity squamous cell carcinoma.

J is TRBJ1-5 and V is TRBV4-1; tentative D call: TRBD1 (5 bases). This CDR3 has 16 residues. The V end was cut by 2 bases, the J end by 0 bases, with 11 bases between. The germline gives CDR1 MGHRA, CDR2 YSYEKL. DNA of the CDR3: TGCGCCAGCAGCCAAACCTACAGGATTAGCAATCAGCCCCAGCATTTT. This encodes CASSQTYRISNQPQHF.

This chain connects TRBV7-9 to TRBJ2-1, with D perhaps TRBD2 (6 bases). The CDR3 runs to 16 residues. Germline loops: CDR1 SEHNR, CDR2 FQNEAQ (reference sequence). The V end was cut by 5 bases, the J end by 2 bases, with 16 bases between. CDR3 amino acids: CASSLYGLSAYNEQFF. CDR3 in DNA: TGTGCCAGCAGCCTATACGGACTATCGGCCTACAATGAGCAGTTCTTC.

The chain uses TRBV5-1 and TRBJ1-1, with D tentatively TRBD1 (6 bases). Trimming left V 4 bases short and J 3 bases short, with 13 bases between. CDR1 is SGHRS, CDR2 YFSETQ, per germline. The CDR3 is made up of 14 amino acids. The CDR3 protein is CASSPSGGHTEAFF. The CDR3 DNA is TGCGCCAGCAGCCCGTCGGGGGGCCACACTGAAGCTTTCTTT.

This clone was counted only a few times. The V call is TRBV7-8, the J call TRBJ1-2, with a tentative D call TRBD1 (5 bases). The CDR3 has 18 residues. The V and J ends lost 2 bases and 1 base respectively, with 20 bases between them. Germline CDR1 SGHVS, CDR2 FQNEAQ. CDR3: CASSLLKGRAQHNYGYTF. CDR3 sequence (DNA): TGTGCCAGCAGCTTATTAAAGGGGAGGGCACAGCATAACTATGGCTACACCTTC. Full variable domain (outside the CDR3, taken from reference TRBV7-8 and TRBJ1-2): GAGVSQSPRYKVAKRGQDVALRCDPISGHVSLFWYQQALGQGPEFLTYFQNEAQLDKSGLPSDRFFAERPEGSVSTLKIQRTQQEDSAVYLCASSLLKGRAQHNYGYTFGSGTRLTVV.

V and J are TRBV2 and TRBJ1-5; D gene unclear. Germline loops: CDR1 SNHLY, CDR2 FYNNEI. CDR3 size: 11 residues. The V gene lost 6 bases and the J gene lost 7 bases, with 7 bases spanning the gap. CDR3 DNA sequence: TGTGCCAGCAGAGATAAACAGCCCCAGCATTTT. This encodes CASRDKQPQHF.

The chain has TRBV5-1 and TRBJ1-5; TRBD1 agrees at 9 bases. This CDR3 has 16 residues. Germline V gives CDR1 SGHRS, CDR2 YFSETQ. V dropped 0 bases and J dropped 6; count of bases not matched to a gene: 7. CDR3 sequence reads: CASSLAPTGGGQPQHF. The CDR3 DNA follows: TGCGCCAGCAGCTTGGCCCCAACAGGGGGCGGTCAGCCCCAGCATTTT.